This passage covers 26 T cell receptor beta chains from one sample sequenced in a study of OX40 agonist ivuxolimab in advanced cancers. Profiled with immunoSEQ multiplex PCR; TCRdb holds only in-frame clones, not every one. The table lists about 79,000 clones, 91% of them singletons. The sample here was CD4+ or CD8+ T cells sorted from blood, taken in a trial of the OX40 agonist ivuxolimab. The receptors derive from an adult with an advanced solid tumor such as melanoma, head and neck, liver or kidney cancer.

The gene calls are TRBV7-3 and TRBJ2-1; TRBD2 agrees at 10 bases. Germline lookup yields CDR1 SGHTA and CDR2 FQGTGA. After removal of 8 bases from V and 7 bases from J, the junction contained 5 bases not matched to a gene. This CDR3 spans 13 amino acids. As DNA, the CDR3 is TGTGCCAGCGGGGGTAGCGGGAGGAATGAGCAGTTCTTC. This gives the protein CASGGSGRNEQFF.

The CDR3 sequence: CASSARGENIQYF. The DNA of the CDR3 is TGTGCCAGCAGTGCAAGGGGGGAAAACATTCAGTACTTC. V gene TRBV6-1 combines with J gene TRBJ2-4; D is possibly TRBD1 or TRBD2 (6 bases each). The length of the CDR3 is 13 residues. V was pared by 4 bases and J by 5 bases, with 9 bases between. The germline V gene has CDR1 MNHNS and CDR2 SASEGT.

The rearrangement joins TRBV27 to TRBJ2-5; 10 positions match TRBD2. The J call may not be correct, given that the DNA end is closer to TRBJ2-7. This CDR3 comprises 15 residues. Looked up from germline, CDR1 is MNHEY and CDR2 is SMNVEV (reference sequence). The CDR3 bases are TGTGCCAGCAGGGCTAGCGGGAGTTACTTCAACGAGCAGTACTTC. Protein product: CASRASGSYFNEQYF.

The rearrangement links TRBV19 to TRBJ2-1; 8 nucleotides align to TRBD2. V lost 4 bases and J lost 4; bases outside the gene matches: 3. The germline gives CDR1 LNHDA, CDR2 SQIVND (reference sequence). CDR3 length: 14 residues. CDR3 region: CASSNGRAYNEQFF. The CDR3 nucleotides are TGTGCCAGTAGTAACGGGAGGGCTTACAATGAGCAGTTCTTC.

About this clone: At one of its ends the junction is not consistent with the germline gene, which may arise from a read error. J is TRBJ2-3 and V is TRBV7-7; 10 bases line up with TRBD2. Germline CDR1 and CDR2: SSHAT and FNYEAQ (reference sequence). The CDR3 length is 18 residues. Here the CDR3 DNA reads TGTGCTAGCAGCTTAGCGGGGGGAAAGCGGGGCCCCACAGATACGCAGTATTTT. Amino acid sequence: CASSLAGGKRGPTDTQYF.

The chain carries TRBV4-1 and TRBJ2-3, with a weak D call TRBD2 (6 bases). From germline, CDR1 is MGHRA and CDR2 YSYEKL. Trimming stripped 6 bases from V and 2 bases from J, with 18 bases between. CDR3 length equals 16 residues. CDR3: CASRPGQGLYTDTQYF. CDR3 in DNA: TGCGCCAGCAGGCCCGGGCAGGGACTCTACACAGATACGCAGTATTTT.

The chain joins TRBV15 to TRBJ2-2; D gene unclear. In germline, CDR1 is LNHNV, CDR2 YYDKDF (reference sequence). The CDR3 is made up of 14 amino acids. The ends were cut back, 0 bases at V and 9 bases at J, with 11 bases in the middle. CDR3 sequence (DNA): TGTGCCACCAGCAGAGAGGCACCCCCGCGGGAGCTGTTTTTT. This encodes CATSREAPPRELFF.

This chain links TRBV15 with TRBJ2-6; possibly TRBD1 or TRBD2 for D (5 bases each). This CDR3 is built from 16 residues. With 5 bases removed from V and 4 bases from J, the gap between germline ends came to 15 bases. Germline CDR1 reads LNHNV; CDR2 reads YYDKDF (reference sequence). CDR3 protein: CATSRRGTSGANVLTF. CDR3 sequence (DNA): TGTGCCACCAGCCGACGAGGGACGTCAGGGGCCAACGTCCTGACTTTC.

The table lists this clone with a count of one. The chain recombines TRBV6-5 with TRBJ1-1, with a possible D match to TRBD1 (6 bases). Germline CDR1 and CDR2: MNHEY and SVGAGI. Trimming shortened V by 2 bases and J by 8 bases, and 15 bases separated the two germline ends. The CDR3 runs 14 residues. This chain's CDR3 is CASSYGGGRIEAFF. The CDR3 region has the DNA TGTGCCAGCAGTTACGGTGGGGGCAGGATAGAAGCTTTCTTT.

The chain joins TRBV28 to TRBJ2-5; 10 nucleotides line up with TRBD2. V was clipped by 6 bases and J by 2 bases; unmatched bases: 3. CDR3 length: 14 residues. The germline V gene has CDR1 MDHEN and CDR2 SYDVKM. CDR3 in DNA: TGTGCCAGCAGGAGCGGGGGGGGGCAAGAGACCCAGTACTTC. Amino acids: CASRSGGGQETQYF. Drawing the rest from reference TRBV28 and TRBJ2-5, the complete variable domain is DVKVTQSSRYLVKRTGEKVFLECVQDMDHENMFWYRQDPGLGLRLIYFSYDVKMKEKGDIPEGYSVSREKKERFSLILESASTNQTSMYLCASRSGGGQETQYFGPGTRLLVL.

The gene calls are TRBV9 and TRBJ2-1, with D possibly being TRBD2 (5 bases). The CDR3 runs 15 residues. Trimming left V 3 bases short and J 1 base short, with 11 bases between. CDR1 is SGDLS and CDR2 is YYNGEE in the germline V gene. The CDR3 region has the DNA TGTGCCAGCAGCGCACCGGGAAATTCCTACAATGAGCAGTTCTTC. Translating gives CASSAPGNSYNEQFF.

This chain's CDR3 is CASRMGTEAFF. DNA of the CDR3: TGCGCCAGCCGGATGGGCACTGAAGCTTTCTTT. This rearrangement joins TRBV5-1 to TRBJ1-1; no reliable D call. Trimming left V 7 bases short and J 4 bases short, with 8 bases between. The CDR3 is 11 residues long. The germline gives CDR1 SGHRS, CDR2 YFSETQ. The variable domain in full, completed from reference TRBV5-1 and TRBJ1-1, reads KAGVTQTPRYLIKTRGQQVTLSCSPISGHRSVSWYQQTPGQGLQFLFEYFSETQRNKGNFPGRFSGRQFSNSRSEMNVSTLELGDSALYLCASRMGTEAFFGQGTRLTVV.

The chain recombines TRBV4-1 with TRBJ2-7; D is unclear. V lost 1 base to trimming and J lost 0 bases, with 22 bases between them. Germline assignment: CDR1 MGHRA and CDR2 YSYEKL. This CDR3 region has 19 residues. The CDR3 spells CASSQGPPEVVSHSYEQYF. The CDR3 DNA is TGCGCCAGCAGCCAAGGCCCCCCTGAAGTGGTGTCTCACTCCTACGAGCAGTACTTC.

CDR3 coding DNA: TGTGCCAGCAGTCGACAGGTACGGGTGAACACTGAAGCTTTCTTT. This translates into CASSRQVRVNTEAFF. The rearrangement uses TRBV28 and TRBJ1-1, with D perhaps matching TRBD1 (6 bases). The CDR3 length is 15 residues. With 5 bases removed from V and 0 bases from J, the gap between germline ends came to 13 bases. CDR1 is MDHEN, CDR2 SYDVKM, per germline.

V is TRBV9 and J is TRBJ1-3, with TRBD1 as a possible D gene (5 bases). Germline-derived CDR1 and CDR2 are SGDLS and YYNGEE. The germline V and J ends were trimmed by 3 bases and 0 bases, with 10 bases remaining between them. The CDR3 covers 15 residues. CDR3 region: CASSAPGNSGNTIYF. CDR3 DNA sequence: TGTGCCAGCAGCGCCCCAGGGAACTCTGGAAACACCATATATTTT.

This clone was recorded once. This chain links TRBV5-1 with TRBJ2-1; D unresolved. V was trimmed by 3 bases and J by 0 bases, leaving 10 bases between them. The CDR3 length is 15 residues. Germline-derived CDR1 and CDR2 are SGHRS and YFSETQ. In DNA form, the CDR3 reads TGCGCCAGCAGCTCCGCGGAAAGCTCCTACAATGAGCAGTTCTTC. Amino acids: CASSSAESSYNEQFF.

This clone was seen only once. The chain links TRBV27 to TRBJ2-5, with 11 bases that match TRBD2. V gave up 0 bases and J gave up 5 bases; unmatched junction bases: 8. CDR3 length: 17 residues. Germline lookup yields CDR1 MNHEY and CDR2 SMNVEV (reference sequence). In DNA form, the CDR3 reads TGTGCCAGCAGTTTATCGTCGCTAGCGGGAGGAAGGGAGACCCAGTACTTC. As protein: CASSLSSLAGGRETQYF.

The chain employs TRBV2 and TRBJ2-7, with 10 bases aligning to TRBD1. This CDR3 is 13 amino acids long. Losses at the gene ends were 4 bases for V and 6 bases for J; bases not matched to a gene: 3. Germline loops: CDR1 SNHLY, CDR2 FYNNEI. For the CDR3, the DNA is TGTGCCAGCAGTGGCGGGACAGGGGTCGAGCAGTACTTC. The encoded protein is CASSGGTGVEQYF.

The CDR3 bases are TGTGCCAGCTCGAGGGTGCTCGGGAACACTGAAGCTTTCTTT. Translated: CASSRVLGNTEAFF. V usage is TRBV5-4 and J usage is TRBJ1-1; D gene unclear. The CDR3 covers 14 residues. Trimming took 7 bases from V and 1 from J, leaving 14 bases between them. CDR1 SGHNT and CDR2 YYREEE come from the germline V gene (reference sequence). Drawing the rest from reference TRBV5-4 and TRBJ1-1, the complete variable domain is ETGVTQSPTHLIKTRGQQVTLRCSSQSGHNTVSWYQQALGQGPQFIFQYYREEENGRGNFPPRFSGLQFPNYSSELNVNALELDDSALYLCASSRVLGNTEAFFGQGTRLTVV.

This clone has just a few counts. V usage is TRBV5-1 and J usage is TRBJ2-5; no firm D call. The germline V and J ends were trimmed by 0 bases and 3 bases, with 0 bases remaining between them. The germline V gene encodes CDR1 SGHRS and CDR2 YFSETQ. CDR3 length equals 11 residues. Here the CDR3 DNA reads TGCGCCAGCAGCTTGGAAGAGACCCAGTACTTC. This gives the protein CASSLEETQYF.

This rearrangement joins TRBV5-1 to TRBJ2-3, with a possible D match to TRBD2 (5 bases). The CDR3 loop spans 16 amino acids. The germline V gene has CDR1 SGHRS and CDR2 YFSETQ. V was clipped by 0 bases and J by 7 bases, with 18 bases between them. The CDR3 bases are TGCGCCAGCAGCTTGGAGACTACCCTGACATCGAATACGCAGTATTTT. It yields the protein CASSLETTLTSNTQYF.

This clone appeared once. The V and J genes are TRBV28 and TRBJ1-4; D might be TRBD1 (6 bases). The V end lost 5 bases, the J end lost 15 bases, and 19 bases lay between the germline ends. CDR3 length: 13 amino acids. Germline CDR1 reads MDHEN; CDR2 reads SYDVKM. The DNA for the CDR3 is TGTGCCAGCAGTGAGGGACCAGGGGTCAAAGTGTTTTTT. Translating it yields CASSEGPGVKVFF.

The rearrangement links TRBV20-1 to TRBJ2-7, with D unresolved. The CDR3 is 10 amino acids. V was cut by 1 base and J by 9 bases, with 7 bases left in between. CDR1 and CDR2 from the germline V gene are DFQATT and SNEGSKA (reference sequence). CDR3 amino acids: CSARAERQYF. DNA of the CDR3: TGCAGTGCTAGAGCAGAGAGGCAGTACTTC.

V gene TRBV5-1 combines with J gene TRBJ2-7, with a weak D call TRBD1 (6 bases). Trimming removed 6 bases from V and 0 bases from J, with 13 bases in between. Germline assignment: CDR1 SGHRS and CDR2 YFSETQ. The CDR3 is 14 residues long. The CDR3 here is CASTLDSTSYEQYF. The CDR3 DNA reads TGCGCCAGCACCCTGGACAGTACCTCCTACGAGCAGTACTTC.

This sequence joins TRBV5-1 and TRBJ1-1; 8 bases line up with TRBD1. CDR1 is SGHRS and CDR2 is YFSETQ in the germline V gene. The CDR3 spans 16 residues. V was clipped by 2 bases and J by 4 bases; unmatched bases: 10. In nucleotides, the CDR3 is TGCGCCAGCAGCTTACAAACAGGGGGATCGGGCACTGAAGCTTTCTTT. This gives the protein CASSLQTGGSGTEAFF.

The chain couples TRBV21-1 to TRBJ1-2. TRBV21-1 is a documented pseudogene. This CDR3 region has 14 residues. The CDR3 coding sequence is TGTGCCAGCAGCCCGACTCAGGTTAGCTATGGCTACACCTTC. This encodes CASSPTQVSYGYTF.